This is a list of T cell receptor beta chains from one sample in a study of T cells in Graves' hyperthyroidism and ophthalmopathy. One entry per CDR3 protein, called by TCRdb with MiXCR from the multiplex PCR reads. Here the sample spans about 360,000 distinct CDR3 sequences, over 10% being singletons. Sequenced sample: blood. The receptors stem from a woman younger than 35 with Graves' hyperthyroidism. Each CDR3 is given with its conserved first and last residue. Each record gives: clone size, D gene, J gene, V gene, CDR3 DNA, CDR3 protein. A D gene is named only where the DNA matches it firmly. Only part of the rows carry a size: once, few, many, or a class if the clone is expanded.

clone_size: once; d_call: TRBD1; j_call: TRBJ1-6; v_call: TRBV7-9; cdr3_nt: TGTGCCAGCACCCCCGGAGGGGACAGCTCCTATAATTCACCCCTCCACTTT; cdr3_aa: CASTPGGDSSYNSPLHF
clone_size: many; d_call: TRBD1; j_call: TRBJ2-7; v_call: TRBV18; cdr3_nt: TGTGCCAGCTCAGCATACCGGGACAGTTCCCTCGAGCAGTACTTC; cdr3_aa: CASSAYRDSSLEQYF
clone_size: many; d_call: -; j_call: TRBJ2-1; v_call: TRBV3-1; cdr3_nt: TGTGCCAGCAGCCAAGATGGGTCCGGGAGAGGCATGGGTGAGCAGTTCTTC; cdr3_aa: CASSQDGSGRGMGEQFF
clone_size: once; d_call: TRBD1; j_call: TRBJ1-2; v_call: TRBV5-4; cdr3_nt: TGTGCCAGCAGCTTATCGCCGGGTGCGGCCGGGACAGGGACGTCTGGCTACACCTTC; cdr3_aa: CASSLSPGAAGTGTSGYTF
clone_size: few; d_call: -; j_call: TRBJ2-7; v_call: TRBV6-1; cdr3_nt: TGTGCCAGCAGTCGAGGATCCGGGAGCTCCTACGAGCAGTACTTC; cdr3_aa: CASSRGSGSSYEQYF
clone_size: many; d_call: -; j_call: TRBJ2-4; v_call: TRBV3-1; cdr3_nt: TGTGCCAGCAGCCACCCCCAGGGAGCAGGAGCCAAAAACATTCAGTACTTC; cdr3_aa: CASSHPQGAGAKNIQYF
clone_size: many; d_call: TRBD1; j_call: TRBJ1-5; v_call: TRBV28; cdr3_nt: TGTGCCAGCAGTCCCCGGACAGGGTCCCTGGTGGTCAATCAGCCCCAGCATTTT; cdr3_aa: CASSPRTGSLVVNQPQHF
clone_size: many; d_call: -; j_call: TRBJ1-5; v_call: TRBV2; cdr3_nt: TGTGCCAGCAGTGAAGCGCTGAGGGGGGGTCAGCCCCAGCATTTT; cdr3_aa: CASSEALRGGQPQHF
clone_size: many; d_call: -; j_call: TRBJ2-2; v_call: TRBV2; cdr3_nt: TGTGCCAGCATGATGTCCGGGGAGCTGTTTTTT; cdr3_aa: CASMMSGELFF
clone_size: many; d_call: -; j_call: TRBJ1-2; v_call: TRBV2; cdr3_nt: TGTGCCAGCAGTCGGGGGGTGGACTATGGCTACACCTTC; cdr3_aa: CASSRGVDYGYTF
clone_size: many; d_call: TRBD1; j_call: TRBJ1-5; v_call: TRBV7-8; cdr3_nt: TGTGCCAGCAGCAATCCGAACAGGGGCGGCAGTCAGCCCCAGCATTTT; cdr3_aa: CASSNPNRGGSQPQHF
clone_size: -; d_call: -; j_call: TRBJ2-7; v_call: TRBV2; cdr3_nt: TGTGCCAGCAAGACTGAGATAACAACCCGCTACGAGCAGTACTTC; cdr3_aa: CASKTEITTRYEQYF
clone_size: many; d_call: -; j_call: TRBJ1-4; v_call: TRBV2; cdr3_nt: TGTGCCAGCCGGCAGGCGACGGGGTCTAATGAAAAACTGTTTTTT; cdr3_aa: CASRQATGSNEKLFF
clone_size: many; d_call: -; j_call: TRBJ2-3; v_call: TRBV7-9; cdr3_nt: TGTGCCAGCAGCTTACCGGTTAGCGGAGACACAGATACGCAGTATTTT; cdr3_aa: CASSLPVSGDTDTQYF
clone_size: many; d_call: TRBD1; j_call: TRBJ1-1; v_call: TRBV2; cdr3_nt: TGTGCCAGCAGTGCCGCGGACAGGGCGGGGAACACTGAAGCTTTCTTT; cdr3_aa: CASSAADRAGNTEAFF
clone_size: many; d_call: -; j_call: TRBJ1-5; v_call: TRBV29-1; cdr3_nt: TGCAGCGTTGGGCGGAGGGTACTACCCACGGGGAATCAGCCCCAGCATTTT; cdr3_aa: CSVGRRVLPTGNQPQHF
clone_size: many; d_call: -; j_call: TRBJ2-2; v_call: TRBV7-3; cdr3_nt: TGTGCCAGCAGCTCCCTAGATGGGGAGCTGTTTTTT; cdr3_aa: CASSSLDGELFF
clone_size: many; d_call: -; j_call: TRBJ1-5; v_call: TRBV27; cdr3_nt: TGTGCCAGCAGTGCTCAGGGGAATCAGCCCCAGCATTTT; cdr3_aa: CASSAQGNQPQHF
clone_size: many; d_call: TRBD2; j_call: TRBJ2-1; v_call: TRBV9; cdr3_nt: TGTGCCAGCAGCGGGTTAGCGGGGGGGCGTAACAATGAGCAGTTCTTC; cdr3_aa: CASSGLAGGRNNEQFF
clone_size: -; d_call: TRBD1; j_call: TRBJ1-2; v_call: TRBV12-3/TRBV12-4; cdr3_nt: TGTGCCAGCAGGAGGGGACAGACTAACTATGGCTACACCTTC; cdr3_aa: CASRRGQTNYGYTF
clone_size: many; d_call: TRBD1; j_call: TRBJ2-7; v_call: TRBV13; cdr3_nt: TGTGCCAGCAGCCCTGGGGGGGACAGGGGGAACTACGAGCAGTACTTC; cdr3_aa: CASSPGGDRGNYEQYF
clone_size: many; d_call: -; j_call: TRBJ1-5; v_call: TRBV20-1; cdr3_nt: TGCAGTGCTAGCGCTCAGGGGAACAATCAGCCCCAGCATTTT; cdr3_aa: CSASAQGNNQPQHF
clone_size: -; d_call: -; j_call: TRBJ1-2; v_call: TRBV5-4; cdr3_nt: TGTGCCAGCAGCTTGGACAGGTTAAACTATGGCTACACCTTC; cdr3_aa: CASSLDRLNYGYTF
clone_size: -; d_call: -; j_call: TRBJ2-1; v_call: TRBV27; cdr3_nt: TGTGCCAGCAGTTTATCTAGCGAGCCCTCCTACAATGAGCAGTTCTTC; cdr3_aa: CASSLSSEPSYNEQFF
clone_size: many; d_call: -; j_call: TRBJ2-1; v_call: TRBV30; cdr3_nt: TGTGCCTGGAGTCACAAGACTAGAAGCTTGGCTGAGCAGTTCTTC; cdr3_aa: CAWSHKTRSLAEQFF
clone_size: many; d_call: TRBD2; j_call: TRBJ2-1; v_call: TRBV2; cdr3_nt: TGTGCCAGCAGTGATACGACTAGCGGGAGGGGCGAGCAGTTCTTC; cdr3_aa: CASSDTTSGRGEQFF
clone_size: many; d_call: -; j_call: TRBJ2-7; v_call: TRBV7-2; cdr3_nt: TGTGCCAGCAGCTTAGCCCTCTACGAGCAGTACTTC; cdr3_aa: CASSLALYEQYF
clone_size: -; d_call: TRBD1; j_call: TRBJ1-1; v_call: TRBV7-2; cdr3_nt: TGTGCCGCGGGGTACTTAGGGACAGGGGTATCGGGAGCTTTCTTT; cdr3_aa: CAAGYLGTGVSGAFF
clone_size: many; d_call: -; j_call: TRBJ2-7; v_call: TRBV15; cdr3_nt: TGTGCCACCAGCAAAACCGCCGATTGGAAACCCTACGAGCAGTACTTC; cdr3_aa: CATSKTADWKPYEQYF
clone_size: many; d_call: TRBD2; j_call: TRBJ2-1; v_call: TRBV10-3; cdr3_nt: TGTGCCATCAGTGAGGCACTAGCGGCTTACAATGAGCAGTTCTTC; cdr3_aa: CAISEALAAYNEQFF
clone_size: many; d_call: -; j_call: TRBJ1-1; v_call: TRBV29-1; cdr3_nt: TGCAGCGTGAGCCCATTACACCTTGAAGCTTTCTTT; cdr3_aa: CSVSPLHLEAFF
clone_size: -; d_call: TRBD2; j_call: TRBJ2-3; v_call: TRBV20-1; cdr3_nt: TGCAGTGCGTCAGCGGGATCCACAGATACGCAGTATTTT; cdr3_aa: CSASAGSTDTQYF
clone_size: few; d_call: -; j_call: TRBJ2-4; v_call: TRBV5-1; cdr3_nt: TGCGCCAGCAGCTTATTTTCGACCGACATTCAGTACTTC; cdr3_aa: CASSLFSTDIQYF